The clone carrying this T cell receptor beta chain occurred a few times. Its antigen is as yet unknown. The data were obtained in a study of T cell repertoires in cytomegalovirus infection. Study-wide context: Public TCR beta signatures were indicative of both CMV infection and a matching HLA type. Overall study results and limits: The ex vivo response showed dominance by HLA-C-restricted CMV-specific TCR beta clonotypes. Carriers of CMV plus the relevant HLA were identified by cumulative public TCR beta family frequency.

J was trimmed by 6 bases and V by 6 bases; bases with no gene match: 5. Looked up from germline, CDR1 is ENHRY and CDR2 is SYGVKD. CDR3 length: 14 residues. MiXCR, run by TCRdb on the reads, gives a single entry per CDR3 protein. The table has roughly 800,000 distinct CDR3 sequences, 25% to 30% seen once. V gene TRBV10-3 combines with J gene TRBJ1-4; 9 nucleotides match TRBD1. This clonotype was obtained from a human donor in good health (CMV status not recorded). Some clones in this sample may be carry-over from other donors' samples. Sequenced material: cultured CD8+ T cells from PBMCs, taken from culture after CMV antigen stimulation. CDR3 region: CAISDRGLDEKLFF. In DNA, the CDR3 is TGTGCCATCAGCGACAGGGGGTTAGATGAAAAACTGTTTTTT.